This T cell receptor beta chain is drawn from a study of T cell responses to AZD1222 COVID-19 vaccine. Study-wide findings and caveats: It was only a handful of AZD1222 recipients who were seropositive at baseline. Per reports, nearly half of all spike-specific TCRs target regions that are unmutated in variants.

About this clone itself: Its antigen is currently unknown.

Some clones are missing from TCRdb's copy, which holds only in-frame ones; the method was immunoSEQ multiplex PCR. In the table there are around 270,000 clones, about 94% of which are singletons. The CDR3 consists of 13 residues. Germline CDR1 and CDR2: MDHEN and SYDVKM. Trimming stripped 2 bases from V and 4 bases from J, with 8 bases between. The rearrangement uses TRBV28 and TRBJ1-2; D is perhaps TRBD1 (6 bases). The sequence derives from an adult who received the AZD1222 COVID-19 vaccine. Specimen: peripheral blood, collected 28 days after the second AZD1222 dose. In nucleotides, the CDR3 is TGTGCCAGCAGTTTAAGGGGGTTCTATGGCTACACCTTC. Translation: CASSLRGFYGYTF.